This is a list of T cell receptor beta chains from one sample in a study of blood T cell repertoires in COVID-19. Profiling relied on immunoSEQ multiplex PCR, and the TCRdb table lists in-frame clones only, not all of them. The sample lists around 270,000 clones, roughly 91% occurring once. Sequencing used peripheral blood. The receptor set was obtained from a man aged 35 to 55 with acute or convalescent COVID-19. Both conserved end residues are part of each CDR3. Not all rows give a size; the values are once, few, many and, for expanded clones, a class.

cdr3_aa	j_call	clone_size	v_call
CASSEIRGEGELFF	TRBJ2-2	-	TRBV2
CASSGFTGRQVGYTF	TRBJ1-2	-	TRBV9
CASSSRDRGPYEQYF	TRBJ2-7	-	TRBV7-9
CASSFLGGLSPSYEQYF	TRBJ2-7	once	TRBV5-1
CASSVDRTEAFF	TRBJ1-1	-	TRBV19
CASSRSEGPYEQYF	TRBJ2-7	-	TRBV5-6
CASSQDRSSYNEQFF	TRBJ2-1	-	TRBV14
CASSEAGPSGEYNEQFF	TRBJ2-1	-	TRBV2
CASSLPLLGGYTF	TRBJ1-2	-	TRBV28
CASSLFIFSGNTIYF	TRBJ1-3	few	TRBV7-2
CAWSRGFSYNEQFF	TRBJ2-1	-	TRBV30
CASSPGYGYTF	TRBJ1-2	-	TRBV28
CASSYSTGEETQYF	TRBJ2-5	-	TRBV6-6
CAISGTGTGDYGYTF	TRBJ1-2	-	TRBV10-3
CASSRDMNTEAFF	TRBJ1-1	once	TRBV12-3/TRBV12-4
CASGTRQGSINEQFF	TRBJ2-1	-	TRBV7-2
CASSILHYGEATNTEAFF	TRBJ1-1	-	TRBV19
CASGLVPRQGSTAGELFF	TRBJ2-2	-	TRBV12-5
CASSLAVYKGRVGGELFF	TRBJ2-2	-	TRBV7-8
CASSLPGGYEAFF	TRBJ1-1	-	TRBV5-1
CASSQNTGELFF	TRBJ2-2	few	TRBV5-1
CASSLGDRVTGELFF	TRBJ2-2	-	TRBV11-3
CASSLVGGDSTGELFF	TRBJ2-2	-	TRBV7-3
CAIKETGYEKLFF	TRBJ1-4	-	TRBV10-3
CASNPRAGVSTDTQYF	TRBJ2-3	-	TRBV19
CASSSQGMNTGELFF	TRBJ2-2	-	TRBV7-6
CASSLTGIGGYTF	TRBJ1-2	once	TRBV11-2
CASSPSEDRGGGYTF	TRBJ1-2	-	TRBV18
CASRPGLANTGELFF	TRBJ2-2	once	TRBV6-5
CASTPRMRVDTGELFF	TRBJ2-2	-	TRBV4-2
CASSHRQLTDTQYF	TRBJ2-3	-	TRBV14
CASRGTFSGNTIYF	TRBJ1-3	-	TRBV6-5
CASSLDSGRYIGEKLFF	TRBJ1-4	-	TRBV5-5
CASSEPITGLFF	TRBJ1-4	-	TRBV2
CASSSTGQVTGNTIYF	TRBJ1-3	-	TRBV5-1
CASSIGHLEQFF	TRBJ2-1	-	TRBV19
CASSQPQQGTEAFF	TRBJ1-1	once	TRBV4-1
CASARQSTNEKLFF	TRBJ1-4	-	TRBV2
CASSFYSSTDTQYF	TRBJ2-3	-	TRBV5-1
CASSYPGQLSGYTF	TRBJ1-2	-	TRBV28
CASSSKGGNYGYTF	TRBJ1-2	-	TRBV4-1
CASSSRTGESTGELFF	TRBJ2-2	-	TRBV4-2
CASSPQGWTERGYTF	TRBJ1-2	-	TRBV28
CASSYQRDTEAFF	TRBJ1-1	-	TRBV12-3/TRBV12-4
CASSQDLGSNQPQHF	TRBJ1-5	-	TRBV7-2
CASSLEDGGTPREQYF	TRBJ2-7	-	TRBV11-2
CASRRSGLQGMNTEAFF	TRBJ1-1	-	TRBV11-2
CASTQGGSGYNEQFF	TRBJ2-1	-	TRBV28
CASSLGTGDIQYF	TRBJ2-4	-	TRBV5-4
CASSQVDRPNTEAFF	TRBJ1-1	once	TRBV3-1/TRBV3-2
CASSPGTAYSYEQYF	TRBJ2-7	-	TRBV7-9
CASSIMASVLNEQYF	TRBJ2-7	-	TRBV19